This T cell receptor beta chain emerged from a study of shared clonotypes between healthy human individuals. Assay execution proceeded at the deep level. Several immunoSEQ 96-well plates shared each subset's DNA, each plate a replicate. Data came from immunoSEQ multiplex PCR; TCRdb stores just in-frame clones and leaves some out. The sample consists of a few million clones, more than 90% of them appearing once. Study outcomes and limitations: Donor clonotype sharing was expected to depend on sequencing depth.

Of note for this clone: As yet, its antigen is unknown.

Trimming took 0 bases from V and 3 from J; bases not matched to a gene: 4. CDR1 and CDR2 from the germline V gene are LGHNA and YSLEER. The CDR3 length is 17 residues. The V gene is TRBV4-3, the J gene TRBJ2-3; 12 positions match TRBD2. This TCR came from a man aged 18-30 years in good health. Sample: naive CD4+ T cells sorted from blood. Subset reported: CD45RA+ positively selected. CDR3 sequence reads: CASSQDQTSGRTDTQYF. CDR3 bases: TGCGCCAGCAGCCAAGATCAAACTAGCGGGAGGACAGATACGCAGTATTTT.